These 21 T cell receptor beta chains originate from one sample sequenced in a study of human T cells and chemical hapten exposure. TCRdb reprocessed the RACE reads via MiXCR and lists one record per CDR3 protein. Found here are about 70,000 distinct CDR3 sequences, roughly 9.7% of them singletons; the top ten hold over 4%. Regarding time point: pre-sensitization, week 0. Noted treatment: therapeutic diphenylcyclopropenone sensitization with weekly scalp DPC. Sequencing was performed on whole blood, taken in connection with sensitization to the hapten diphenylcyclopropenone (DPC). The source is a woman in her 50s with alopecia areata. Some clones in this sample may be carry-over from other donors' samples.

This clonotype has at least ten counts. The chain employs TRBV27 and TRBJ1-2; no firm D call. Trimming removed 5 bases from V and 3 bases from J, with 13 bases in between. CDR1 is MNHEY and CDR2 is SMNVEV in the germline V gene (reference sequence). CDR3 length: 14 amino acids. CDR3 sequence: CASSVDPGDYGYTF. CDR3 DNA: TGTGCCAGCAGTGTTGACCCCGGCGACTATGGCTACACCTTC.

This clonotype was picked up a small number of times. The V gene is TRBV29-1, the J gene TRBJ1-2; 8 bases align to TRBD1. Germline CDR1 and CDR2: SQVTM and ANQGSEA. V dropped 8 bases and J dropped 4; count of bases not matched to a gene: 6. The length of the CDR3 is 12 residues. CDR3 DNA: TGCAGCCTGACAGGGGATGGCTATGGCTACACCTTC. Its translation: CSLTGDGYGYTF.

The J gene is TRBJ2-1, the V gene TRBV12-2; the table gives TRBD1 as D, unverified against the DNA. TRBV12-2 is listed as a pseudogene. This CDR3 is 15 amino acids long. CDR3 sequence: CASRPDRDNVYEQFF. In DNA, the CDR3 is TGTGCAAGTCGCCCGGACCGGGACAACGTGTATGAGCAGTTCTTC.

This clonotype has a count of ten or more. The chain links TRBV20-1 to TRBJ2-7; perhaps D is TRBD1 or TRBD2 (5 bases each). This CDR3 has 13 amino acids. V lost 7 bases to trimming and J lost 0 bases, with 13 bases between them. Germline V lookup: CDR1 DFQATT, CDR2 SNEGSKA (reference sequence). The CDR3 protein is CSVGTPVSYEQYF. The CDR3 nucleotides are TGCAGTGTCGGGACGCCGGTCTCCTACGAGCAGTACTTC.

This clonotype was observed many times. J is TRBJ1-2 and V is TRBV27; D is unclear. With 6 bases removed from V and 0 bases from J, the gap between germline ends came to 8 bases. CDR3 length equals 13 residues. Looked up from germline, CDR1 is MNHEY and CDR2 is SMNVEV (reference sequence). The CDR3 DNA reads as TGTGCCAGCAGAGAAATCTCTAACTATGGCTACACCTTC. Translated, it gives CASREISNYGYTF.

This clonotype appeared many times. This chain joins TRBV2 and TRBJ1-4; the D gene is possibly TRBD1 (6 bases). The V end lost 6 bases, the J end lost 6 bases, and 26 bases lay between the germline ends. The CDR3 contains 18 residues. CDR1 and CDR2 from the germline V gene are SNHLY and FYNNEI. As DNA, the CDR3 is TGTGCCAGCAGCTCAACCCAACACGACAGGAGTGAACATGAAAAACTGTTTTTT. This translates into CASSSTQHDRSEHEKLFF.

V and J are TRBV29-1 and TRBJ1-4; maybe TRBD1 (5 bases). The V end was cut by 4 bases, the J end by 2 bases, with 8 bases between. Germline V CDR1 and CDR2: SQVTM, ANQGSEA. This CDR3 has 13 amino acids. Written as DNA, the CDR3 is TGCAGCGTTGGGGGCAGTACTAATGAAAAACTGTTTTTT. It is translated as CSVGGSTNEKLFF.

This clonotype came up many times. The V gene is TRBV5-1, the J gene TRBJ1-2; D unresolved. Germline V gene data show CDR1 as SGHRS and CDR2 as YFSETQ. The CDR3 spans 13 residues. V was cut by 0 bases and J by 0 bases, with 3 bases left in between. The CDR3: CASSLDANYGYTF. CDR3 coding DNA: TGCGCCAGCAGCTTGGATGCTAACTATGGCTACACCTTC.

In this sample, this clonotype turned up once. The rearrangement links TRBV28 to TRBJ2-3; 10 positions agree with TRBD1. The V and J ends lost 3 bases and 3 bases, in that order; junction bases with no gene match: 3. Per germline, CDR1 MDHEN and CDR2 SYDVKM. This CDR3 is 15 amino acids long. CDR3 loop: CASSLGTGVTDTQYF. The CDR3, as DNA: TGTGCCAGCAGTTTGGGGACAGGGGTTACAGATACGCAGTATTTT.

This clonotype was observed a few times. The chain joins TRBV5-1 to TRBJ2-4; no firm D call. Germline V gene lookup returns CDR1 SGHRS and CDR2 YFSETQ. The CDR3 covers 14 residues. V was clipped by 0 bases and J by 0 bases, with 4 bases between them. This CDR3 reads CASSLDQAKNIQYF. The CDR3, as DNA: TGCGCCAGCAGCTTGGACCAAGCCAAAAACATTCAGTACTTC.

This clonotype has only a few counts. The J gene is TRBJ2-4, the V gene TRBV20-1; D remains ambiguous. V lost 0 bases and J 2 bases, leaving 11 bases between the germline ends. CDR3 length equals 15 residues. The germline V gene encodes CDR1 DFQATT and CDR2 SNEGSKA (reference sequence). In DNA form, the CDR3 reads TGCAGTGCTAGAGAGGACGGTAATCCCAAAAACATTCAGTACTTC. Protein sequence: CSAREDGNPKNIQYF.

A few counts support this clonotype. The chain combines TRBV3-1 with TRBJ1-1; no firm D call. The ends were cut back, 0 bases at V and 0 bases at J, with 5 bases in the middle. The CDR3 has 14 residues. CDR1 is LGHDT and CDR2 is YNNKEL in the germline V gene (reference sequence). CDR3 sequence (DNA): TGTGCCAGCAGCCAAGAAGGCATGAACACTGAAGCTTTCTTT. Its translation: CASSQEGMNTEAFF.

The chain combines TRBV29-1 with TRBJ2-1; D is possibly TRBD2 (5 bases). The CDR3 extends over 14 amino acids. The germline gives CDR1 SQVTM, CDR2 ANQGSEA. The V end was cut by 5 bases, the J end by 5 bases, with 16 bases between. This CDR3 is CSVRGSPNHNEQFF. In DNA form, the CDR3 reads TGCAGCGTTCGGGGATCTCCCAACCACAATGAGCAGTTCTTC.

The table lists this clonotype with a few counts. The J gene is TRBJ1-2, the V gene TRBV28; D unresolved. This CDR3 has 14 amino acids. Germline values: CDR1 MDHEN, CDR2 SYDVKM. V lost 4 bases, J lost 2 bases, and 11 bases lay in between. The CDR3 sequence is CASSSFEKNYGYTF. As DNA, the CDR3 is TGTGCCAGCAGTTCCTTTGAGAAAAACTATGGCTACACCTTC.

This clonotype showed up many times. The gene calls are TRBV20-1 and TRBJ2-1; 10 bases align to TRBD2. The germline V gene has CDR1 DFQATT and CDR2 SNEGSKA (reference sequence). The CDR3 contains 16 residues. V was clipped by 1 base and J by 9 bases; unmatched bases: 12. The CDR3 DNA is TGCAGTGCTAGAGTACGCAAAGCGGGGGGGCCGGGTGAGCAGTTCTTC. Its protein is CSARVRKAGGPGEQFF.

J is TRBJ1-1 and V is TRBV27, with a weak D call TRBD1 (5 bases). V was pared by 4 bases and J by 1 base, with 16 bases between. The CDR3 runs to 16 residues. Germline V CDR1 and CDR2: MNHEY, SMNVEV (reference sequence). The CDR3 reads CASSSFVGRENTEAFF. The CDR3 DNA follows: TGTGCCAGCAGTTCGTTTGTGGGACGGGAGAACACTGAAGCTTTCTTT.

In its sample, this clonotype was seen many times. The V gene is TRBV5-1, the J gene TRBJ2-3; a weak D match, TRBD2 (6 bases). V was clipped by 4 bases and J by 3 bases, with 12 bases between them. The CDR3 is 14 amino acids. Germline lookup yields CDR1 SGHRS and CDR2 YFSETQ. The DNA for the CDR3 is TGCGCCAGCAGCCCGGGAGAAAGAACAGATACGCAGTATTTT. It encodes CASSPGERTDTQYF.

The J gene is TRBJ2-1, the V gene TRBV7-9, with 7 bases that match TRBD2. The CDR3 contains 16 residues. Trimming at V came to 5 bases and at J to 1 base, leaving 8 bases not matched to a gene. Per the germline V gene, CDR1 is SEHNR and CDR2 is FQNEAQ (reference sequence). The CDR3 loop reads CASSPSGGRSYNEQFF. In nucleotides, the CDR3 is TGTGCCAGCAGCCCCTCCGGGGGGAGGTCCTACAATGAGCAGTTCTTC.

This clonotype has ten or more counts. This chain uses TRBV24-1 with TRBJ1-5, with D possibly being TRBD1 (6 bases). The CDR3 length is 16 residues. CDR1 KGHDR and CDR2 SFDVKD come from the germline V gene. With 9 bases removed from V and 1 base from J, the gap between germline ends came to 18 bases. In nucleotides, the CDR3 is TGTGCCACCTCTCAGAGGGGGGAAGTCAGCAATCAGCCCCAGCATTTT. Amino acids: CATSQRGEVSNQPQHF.

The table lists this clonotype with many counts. The CDR3 DNA reads as TGTGCCAGCAGTTCCACGGACGGGAACACTGAAGCTTTCTTT. Its protein product is CASSSTDGNTEAFF. The chain combines TRBV12-3 or TRBV12-4 with TRBJ1-1; D ambiguous. CDR3 length: 14 residues. With 4 bases removed from V and 1 base from J, the gap between germline ends came to 10 bases.

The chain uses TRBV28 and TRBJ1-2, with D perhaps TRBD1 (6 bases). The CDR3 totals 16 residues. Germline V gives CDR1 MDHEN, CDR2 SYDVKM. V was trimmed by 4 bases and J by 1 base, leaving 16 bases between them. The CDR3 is CASSSSWGASNYGYTF. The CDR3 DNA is TGTGCCAGCAGTTCCTCGTGGGGGGCGAGTAACTATGGCTACACCTTC.